The 23 T cell receptor beta chains presented below share a single source sample, sequenced in a study of blood T cell repertoires in COVID-19. Here immunoSEQ multiplex PCR was the method, and the copy in TCRdb shows in-frame clones only, minus some. The table shows over 45,000 clones, with around 85% occurring only once. The sequencing sample was made of peripheral blood. The receptors come from a woman of 80 years or more with acute or convalescent COVID-19.

The chain couples TRBV19 to TRBJ1-3; the match to TRBD1 covers 7 bases. Germline CDR1 LNHDA, CDR2 SQIVND (reference sequence). The CDR3 runs to 13 residues. J gave up 3 bases and V 9 bases, and 5 bases lay outside the gene matches. Written as DNA, the CDR3 is TGTGCCAGCGCCGACAGGGATGGAAACACCATATATTTT. Translated, it gives CASADRDGNTIYF.

This chain links TRBV11-3 with TRBJ2-1; 8 bases align to TRBD1. Germline V lookup: CDR1 SGHNT, CDR2 YENEEA. J was trimmed by 5 bases and V by 5 bases; bases with no gene match: 5. This CDR3 spans 14 amino acids. CDR3 nucleotides: TGTGCCAGCAGCAAGCAACAGGGGGACAATGAGCAGTTCTTC. It yields the protein CASSKQQGDNEQFF. The variable domain in full, completed from reference TRBV11-3 and TRBJ2-1, reads EAGVVQSPRYKIIEKKQPVAFWCNPISGHNTLYWYLQNLGQGPELLIRYENEEAVDDSQLPKDRFSAERLKGVDSTLKIQPAELGDSAVYLCASSKQQGDNEQFFGPGTRLTVL.

The V and J genes are TRBV6-5 and TRBJ2-7, with TRBD1 matching 8 bases. Germline trimming cut 6 bases from V and 6 bases from J; bases unmatched to any gene: 10. Germline lookup yields CDR1 MNHEY and CDR2 SVGAGI. The CDR3 is 14 amino acids. The CDR3 loop reads CASSVGQGIGEQYF. CDR3 bases: TGTGCCAGCAGCGTCGGACAGGGAATAGGCGAGCAGTACTTC.

The chain has TRBV5-4 and TRBJ1-1; TRBD1 might be the D (5 bases). Germline lookup yields CDR1 SGHNT and CDR2 YYREEE (reference sequence). V lost 4 bases and J lost 4, with 14 bases in between. This CDR3 comprises 14 residues. The CDR3 DNA reads TGTGCCAGCAGCCAGCGGGGGGGGTCCACTGAAGCTTTCTTT. It specifies CASSQRGGSTEAFF.

This chain joins TRBV19 and TRBJ1-5, with TRBD1 matching 8 bases. Germline lookup yields CDR1 LNHDA and CDR2 SQIVND (reference sequence). Trimming removed 1 base from V and 2 bases from J; junction bases left unmatched: 1. This CDR3 is built from 15 residues. CDR3 nucleotides: TGTGCCAGTAGTATAGTGGACAGGGGCAATCAGCCCCAGCATTTT. It is translated as CASSIVDRGNQPQHF.

This chain links TRBV7-9 with TRBJ2-7; TRBD2 matches 8 bases. Trimming cost V 3 bases and J 3 bases; bases outside gene matches: 1. The CDR3 is made up of 13 amino acids. Germline lookup yields CDR1 SEHNR and CDR2 FQNEAQ (reference sequence). CDR3 bases: TGTGCCAGCAGCTTCGGGAGGGACTACGAGCAGTACTTC. Translating it yields CASSFGRDYEQYF.

This rearrangement joins TRBV27 to TRBJ1-4; TRBD1 matches at 10 bases. J was trimmed by 2 bases and V by 6 bases; bases with no gene match: 9. This CDR3 is built from 17 residues. CDR1 is MNHEY and CDR2 is SMNVEV in the germline V gene (reference sequence). The CDR3 sequence: CASRTGGTRGTNEKLFF. The CDR3 region has the DNA TGTGCCAGCAGGACAGGGGGCACAAGGGGGACTAATGAAAAACTGTTTTTT. Complete variable domain (other parts from reference TRBV27 and TRBJ1-4): EAQVTQNPRYLITVTGKKLTVTCSQNMNHEYMSWYRQDPGLGLRQIYYSMNVEVTDKGDVPEGYKVSRKEKRNFPLILESPSPNQTSLYFCASRTGGTRGTNEKLFFGSGTQLSVL.

V is TRBV19 and J is TRBJ1-1; 8 bases fit TRBD1. Per the germline V gene, CDR1 is LNHDA and CDR2 is SQIVND (reference sequence). Losses at the gene ends were 2 bases for V and 0 bases for J; bases not matched to a gene: 2. The CDR3 is 15 residues long. The CDR3 region has the DNA TGTGCCAGTAGTATAACAGGGGGACTGAACACTGAAGCTTTCTTT. Translated, it gives CASSITGGLNTEAFF.

The rearrangement joins TRBV4-2 to TRBJ1-5; D perhaps matches TRBD1 (5 bases). CDR3 length: 16 amino acids. Trimming took 2 bases from V and 5 from J, leaving 16 bases between them. The germline V gene encodes CDR1 LGHNA and CDR2 YNFKEQ. CDR3 sequence: CASSQRGSGGYQPQHF. CDR3 nucleotides: TGTGCCAGCAGCCAAAGGGGCTCGGGTGGTTATCAGCCCCAGCATTTT.

This rearrangement joins TRBV7-2 to TRBJ2-7, with D possibly being TRBD1 (5 bases). Trimming stripped 0 bases from V and 5 bases from J, with 14 bases between. The CDR3 runs to 15 residues. Looked up from germline, CDR1 is SGHTA and CDR2 is FQGNSA. The CDR3 nucleotides read TGTGCCAGCAGCTTAGCAGGGGCTAGGCGACACGAGCAGTACTTC. Translated, it gives CASSLAGARRHEQYF.

The chain recombines TRBV4-1 with TRBJ2-7; D is perhaps TRBD1 (5 bases). Trimming removed 4 bases from V and 3 bases from J, with 16 bases in between. The CDR3 has 15 amino acids. Germline CDR1 and CDR2: MGHRA and YSYEKL. Here the CDR3 reads CASSLSHRSIYEQYF. The CDR3 DNA follows: TGCGCCAGCAGCCTAAGCCACAGGAGCATCTACGAGCAGTACTTC.

V and J are TRBV30 and TRBJ1-6; D gene unclear. The CDR3 runs to 12 residues. Germline CDR1 and CDR2: GTSNPN and SVGIG (reference sequence). V was pared by 2 bases and J by 9 bases, with 8 bases between. The CDR3 DNA reads as TGTGCCTGGAGTCATTCGGGTTCACCCCTCCACTTT. Its translation: CAWSHSGSPLHF.

This clone was seen a few times. The genes are TRBV11-3 and TRBJ1-1; weak D call: TRBD1 (5 bases). The CDR3 has 18 residues. V lost 4 bases to trimming and J lost 1 base, with 22 bases between them. Germline V CDR1 and CDR2: SGHNT, YENEEA. The chain's CDR3 is CASSSDGHSIKRNTEAFF. DNA for the CDR3: TGTGCCAGCAGCTCAGACGGACACTCGATTAAACGGAACACTGAAGCTTTCTTT.

This CDR3 is CASSDRWGGSTDTQYF. The CDR3 region has the DNA TGCGCCAGCAGTGATCGGTGGGGAGGGAGCACAGATACGCAGTATTTT. The chain recombines TRBV10-2 with TRBJ2-3, with 7 nucleotides matching TRBD2. The CDR3 has 16 amino acids. Per germline, CDR1 WSHSY and CDR2 SAAADI. Unmatched junction bases numbered 6, after V lost 3 bases and J lost 0 bases.

The chain couples TRBV30 to TRBJ1-2, with D tentatively TRBD1 (6 bases). Germline values: CDR1 GTSNPN, CDR2 SVGIG (reference sequence). V was trimmed by 3 bases and J by 2 bases, leaving 7 bases between them. The CDR3 sequence is 12 residues long. CDR3 sequence (DNA): TGTGCCTGGAGCGGACAGAACTATGGCTACACCTTC. It translates to CAWSGQNYGYTF.

This chain connects TRBV7-2 to TRBJ1-2, with D tentatively TRBD1 (5 bases). Germline V gives CDR1 SGHTA, CDR2 FQGNSA. Trimming removed 3 bases at V and 3 bases at J, with 8 bases between. The CDR3 is 13 residues long. This CDR3 is CASSFGRDYGYTF. The CDR3 DNA is TGTGCCAGCAGCTTCGGCAGGGACTATGGCTACACCTTC.

This clone was picked up one time. The V gene is TRBV5-1, the J gene TRBJ1-1; 8 bases fit TRBD1. CDR1 SGHRS and CDR2 YFSETQ come from the germline V gene. The CDR3 has 14 amino acids. V was pared by 4 bases and J by 6 bases, with 8 bases of the junction left unmatched. CDR3 sequence (DNA): TGCGCCAGCAGCACGACAGGGGCAGTCGCTGAAGCTTTCTTT. Protein product: CASSTTGAVAEAFF.

V and J are TRBV6-5 and TRBJ2-3, with 10 bases matching TRBD2. Trimming at V came to 6 bases and at J to 4 bases, leaving 7 bases not matched to a gene. The CDR3 runs 15 residues. CDR1 MNHEY and CDR2 SVGAGI come from the germline V gene. The CDR3 coding sequence is TGTGCCAGCAGCTTACTAGCGGGGTCGGCAGATACGCAGTATTTT. Translation gives CASSLLAGSADTQYF.

This clone was found once. The chain combines TRBV7-6 with TRBJ2-5; 9 bases are shared with TRBD2. The V segment lost 2 bases and the J segment 1 base; nucleotides outside the gene matches: 5. Germline-derived CDR1 and CDR2 are SGHVS and FNYEAQ. The CDR3 has 16 residues. The CDR3, as DNA: TGTGCCAGCAGCTTAACAGGTAGCGGGGGCCAAGAGACCCAGTACTTC. Translated, it gives CASSLTGSGGQETQYF.

This sequence joins TRBV3-1 (or the pseudogene TRBV3-2) and TRBJ1-1; D is perhaps TRBD1 (6 bases). The CDR3 length is 14 residues. CDR1 is LGHDT and CDR2 is YNNKEL in the germline V gene (reference sequence). Trimming cost V 1 base and J 4 bases, with 10 bases left between them. The CDR3 DNA is TGTGCCAGCAGCCAAGCGGGGGGCTCCACTGAAGCTTTCTTT. Translation: CASSQAGGSTEAFF.

This chain links TRBV7-3 with TRBJ2-2, with D perhaps matching TRBD2 (5 bases). Deletions cut 4 bases from V and 6 bases from J, with 12 bases between. The CDR3 totals 14 residues. Germline assignment: CDR1 SGHTA and CDR2 FQGTGA. In DNA, the CDR3 is TGTGCCAGCAGCTCAGGAGGTGGCGCCGGGGAGCTGTTTTTT. Protein sequence: CASSSGGGAGELFF.

The chain links TRBV6-5 to TRBJ1-2; 8 nucleotides align to TRBD1. Germline CDR1 is MNHEY and CDR2 is SVGAGI. Trimming took 0 bases from V and 4 from J; bases not matched to a gene: 4. The CDR3 is made up of 15 amino acids. The CDR3 loop is CASSYSYRGGYGYTF. CDR3 nucleotides: TGTGCCAGCAGTTACTCTTACAGGGGGGGCTATGGCTACACCTTC.

Points on this clone: The junction departs from the called germline gene at one end, perhaps through a read error. The chain carries TRBV7-7 and TRBJ2-5; perhaps TRBD2 as D (6 bases). Germline V CDR1 and CDR2: SSHAT, FNYEAQ (reference sequence). This CDR3 is 13 amino acids long. CDR3 protein: CASSLGGRETQYF. CDR3 nucleotide sequence: TGTGCTAGCAGCCTCGGGGGACGGGAGACCCAGTACTTC.